This TCR beta chain was captured by sequencing in a study of CD8 T cells in ankylosing spondylitis. The study's findings and limits: Certain motif variants had earlier been reported in reactive arthritis synovial fluid and blood.

This CDR3 region has 14 residues. V gave up 8 bases and J gave up 0 bases; unmatched junction bases: 5. Germline-derived CDR1 and CDR2 are SQVTM and ANQGSEA. This clonotype was detected many times. Its target is not known. TCRdb used MiXCR to reprocess the 5' RACE reads, holding one entry per CDR3 protein. The table records about 230,000 distinct CDR3 sequences, under 8.5% of them present only once. The sample was blood, either unsorted or a sorted T cell fraction (not recorded which). The rearrangement links TRBV29-1 to TRBJ2-3, with 10 bases fitting TRBD2. This TCR was sampled from a female donor with ankylosing spondylitis or in good health (not recorded which). The CDR3 spells CSTSSGSSTDTQYF. For the CDR3, the DNA is TGCAGCACTTCTAGCGGGAGCAGCACAGATACGCAGTATTTT.